Shown below are 16 T cell receptor beta chains from a single sample sequenced in a study of blood T cells in healthy people across ages. With a J-beta primer mix and a sample-barcoded 5' primer, a second PCR ran about 7 to 12 cycles. TCRdb itself ran the 5' RACE reads through MiXCR, one entry per CDR3 protein. The sample carries under 800,000 distinct CDR3 sequences, roughly 21% recorded once. The sample was blood. The receptors come from a man in his 70s in good health.

The CDR3 DNA sequence: TGTGCCAGCAGTAGCGGGACAGGGATTGGTCAGGGCAATCAGCCCCAGCATTTT. This gives the protein CASSSGTGIGQGNQPQHF. The J gene is TRBJ1-5, the V gene TRBV12-3 or TRBV12-4, with 9 bases lining up with TRBD1. This CDR3 is built from 18 residues. Trimming took 5 bases from V and 2 from J; bases not matched to a gene: 13.

The V and J genes are TRBV7-2 and TRBJ2-2, with D perhaps matching TRBD2 (6 bases). CDR1 SGHTA and CDR2 FQGNSA come from the germline V gene. This CDR3 is 14 amino acids long. The germline V and J ends were trimmed by 5 bases and 7 bases, with 14 bases remaining between them. CDR3 nucleotides: TGTGCCAGCAGCGACTCCGGCGGGATCGGGGAGCTGTTTTTT. It specifies CASSDSGGIGELFF.

The chain recombines TRBV20-1 with TRBJ2-5; a possible D gene is TRBD2 (5 bases). With the DNA end fitting TRBJ2-7 better, the J assignment may be wrong. CDR1 is DFQATT, CDR2 SNEGSKA, per germline (reference sequence). There are 14 residues in the CDR3. DNA for the CDR3: TGCAGTGCTAGAGATCGTGGTAGCGCCTACGAGCAGTACTTC. Amino acids: CSARDRGSAYEQYF.

J is TRBJ1-3 and V is TRBV4-2; D not certain. The germline CDR1 and CDR2 sequences are LGHNA and YNFKEQ. Trimming cost V 1 base and J 3 bases, with 4 bases left between them. This CDR3 has 13 amino acids. CDR3 nucleotides: TGTGCCAGCAGCCAAGGGCATGGAAACACCATATATTTT. Protein product: CASSQGHGNTIYF.

V and J are TRBV20-1 and TRBJ2-7; the D gene is possibly TRBD2 (5 bases). Trimming left V 4 bases short and J 3 bases short, with 16 bases between. This CDR3 has 14 amino acids. Germline V gene data show CDR1 as DFQATT and CDR2 as SNEGSKA (reference sequence). The DNA of the CDR3 is TGCAGTGCTATGAACCCACTAGGCCGCTACGAGCAGTACTTC. Protein sequence: CSAMNPLGRYEQYF.

Worth noting for this clonotype: One end of the junction does not line up with germline, which may come from a read error. The V call is TRBV25-1, the J call TRBJ2-5; 8 nucleotides agree with TRBD1. This CDR3 is built from 15 residues. CDR1 MGHDK and CDR2 SYGVNS come from the germline V gene. In DNA, the CDR3 is TGTGCCAGCAGTGAAAGACAGGGGCAGAAAGAGGCCCAGTACTTC. This encodes CASSERQGQKEAQYF.

Only a few counts were recorded for this clonotype. V gene TRBV6-5 combines with J gene TRBJ2-5; 12 nucleotides match TRBD2. The DNA end is more similar to TRBJ2-7, so the J call may be wrong. CDR3 size: 13 residues. Germline CDR1 is MNHEY and CDR2 is SVGAGI. CDR3 nucleotide sequence: TGTGCCACCAGACTAGCGGGAGTGGACGAGCAGTACTTC. This encodes CATRLAGVDEQYF.

In this sample, this clonotype turned up a few times. This chain joins TRBV12-3 or TRBV12-4 and TRBJ2-1; D might be TRBD2 (6 bases). V was shortened by 0 bases and J by 8 bases, with 14 bases between the two germline ends. The CDR3 is made up of 15 amino acids. CDR3 sequence (DNA): TGTGCCAGCAGTTTAGCCCTAACTAGCAGAGATGAGCAGTTCTTC. It is translated as CASSLALTSRDEQFF.

The chain uses TRBV5-3 and TRBJ2-4, with D perhaps matching TRBD1 (5 bases). TRBV5-3 is an ORF, with its function uncertain. The V gene lost 8 bases and the J gene lost 8 bases, with 23 bases spanning the gap. This CDR3 comprises 15 residues. The CDR3 here is CASSPQDPLKDIQYF. The CDR3 DNA follows: TGTGCCAGCAGCCCACAGGACCCCTTAAAGGACATTCAGTACTTC.

This clonotype was counted only a few times. The chain joins TRBV9 to TRBJ2-5; possible D gene TRBD2, 6 bases. The ends were cut back, 3 bases at V and 5 bases at J, with 17 bases in the middle. Germline CDR1 and CDR2: SGDLS and YYNGEE. This CDR3 is built from 15 residues. The CDR3 reads CASSDRPTGVETQYF. In nucleotides, the CDR3 is TGTGCCAGCAGCGACCGCCCCACGGGAGTTGAGACCCAGTACTTC.

This clonotype was seen at least ten times. The chain carries TRBV5-1 and TRBJ2-5; D possibly matches TRBD1 or TRBD2 (5 bases each). Matching the DNA end better, TRBJ2-1 makes the J call doubtful. Germline loops: CDR1 SGHRS, CDR2 YFSETQ. This CDR3 has 13 amino acids. This chain's CDR3 is CASSLVGENEQFF. CDR3 DNA: TGCGCCAGCAGCTTGGTAGGGGAGAATGAGCAGTTCTTC.

This clonotype was seen many times. The chain combines TRBV25-1 with TRBJ2-5, with D perhaps assigned TRBD1 or TRBD2 (6 bases each). V lost 5 bases to trimming and J lost 5 bases, with 9 bases between them. Germline V gene lookup returns CDR1 MGHDK and CDR2 SYGVNS. This CDR3 is built from 12 residues. The CDR3 DNA sequence: TGTGCCAGCAGTTCGGGGGCCGAGACCCAGTACTTC. This sequence encodes CASSSGAETQYF.

V and J are TRBV5-5 and TRBJ1-2, with D possibly being TRBD1 (5 bases). Germline values: CDR1 SGHKS, CDR2 YYEKEE (reference sequence). There are 14 residues in the CDR3. V was cut by 2 bases and J by 1 base, with 9 bases left in between. CDR3 protein: CASSLATVNYGYTF. The CDR3 DNA follows: TGTGCCAGCAGCTTAGCGACAGTTAACTATGGCTACACCTTC.

The genes are TRBV5-1 and TRBJ2-3; 7 nucleotides line up with TRBD1. Per the germline V gene, CDR1 is SGHRS and CDR2 is YFSETQ. This CDR3 has 14 residues. The J segment lost 4 bases and the V segment lost 7 bases, leaving 9 bases of the junction unmatched. CDR3 in amino acids: CASVEGAHSDTQYF. CDR3 DNA sequence: TGCGCCAGCGTCGAGGGGGCGCATTCAGATACGCAGTATTTT.

The chain combines TRBV14 with TRBJ2-5; D is possibly TRBD1 or TRBD2 (5 bases each). The CDR3 sequence is 15 residues long. The germline gives CDR1 SGHDN, CDR2 FVKESK. The V and J ends lost 3 bases and 2 bases respectively, with 13 bases between them. The CDR3, as DNA: TGTGCCAGCAGCCAGTTCTTGGGACGGCAAGAGACCCAGTACTTC. This translates into CASSQFLGRQETQYF.

This clonotype turned up a few times. V is TRBV20-1 and J is TRBJ2-7, with D possibly called TRBD1 or TRBD2 (5 bases each). V gave up 3 bases and J gave up 5 bases, with 11 bases separating them. CDR1 and CDR2 (germline): DFQATT, SNEGSKA (reference sequence). The CDR3 contains 12 residues. CDR3 amino acids: CSASGGANEQYF. CDR3 DNA sequence: TGCAGTGCTAGTGGGGGAGCGAACGAGCAGTACTTC.